Each of the 6 T cell receptor beta chains below was sequenced from the same sample in a study of Tregs in tolerant kidney transplant recipients. The method was immunoSEQ multiplex PCR; TCRdb's version includes in-frame clones alone and lacks a portion of them. Of hundreds of thousands of clones in the sample, 80% to 85% were seen once. Material: CD4+ T cells from blood. These TCRs come from a human donor in good health.

The V call is TRBV6-5, the J call TRBJ1-6; possible D gene TRBD1, 5 bases. Germline V gene sequence: CDR1 MNHEY, CDR2 SVGAGI. Trimming took 6 bases from V and 9 from J, leaving 15 bases between them. This CDR3 region has 14 residues. CDR3 protein: CASRWDQLGSPLHF. The CDR3 DNA sequence: TGTGCCAGCAGGTGGGACCAGTTAGGTTCACCCCTCCACTTT.

The J gene is TRBJ2-7, the V gene TRBV27; D is perhaps TRBD1 (5 bases). This CDR3 comprises 15 residues. Germline V gene sequence: CDR1 MNHEY, CDR2 SMNVEV (reference sequence). V lost 3 bases and J 3 bases, leaving 15 bases between the germline ends. CDR3 in amino acids: CASSFGRQGLYEQYF. CDR3 nucleotide sequence: TGTGCCAGCAGTTTTGGTCGGCAGGGCCTCTACGAGCAGTACTTC.

This clone was picked up one time. The chain couples TRBV5-4 to TRBJ2-7; possible D gene TRBD2, 6 bases. CDR3 length equals 17 residues. Per the germline V gene, CDR1 is SGHNT and CDR2 is YYREEE (reference sequence). Between the trimmed V and J ends, which lost 4 bases and 0 bases, there was a span of 20 bases. For the CDR3, the DNA is TGTGCCAGCAGCCGGGGCGGGACCCCACGGGGCTCCTACGAGCAGTACTTC. This translates into CASSRGGTPRGSYEQYF.

The rearrangement joins TRBV11-2 to TRBJ2-2; maybe TRBD2 (6 bases). Deletions cut 5 bases from V and 4 bases from J, with 17 bases between. This CDR3 region has 16 residues. CDR1 is SGHAT and CDR2 is FQNNGV in the germline V gene. The CDR3 sequence: CASSPVHRRGTGELFF. CDR3 bases: TGTGCCAGCAGCCCCGTGCACCGGAGGGGCACCGGGGAGCTGTTTTTT. The whole variable domain, remainder taken from reference TRBV11-2 and TRBJ2-2, is EAGVAQSPRYKIIEKRQSVAFWCNPISGHATLYWYQQILGQGPKLLIQFQNNGVVDDSQLPKDRFSAERLKGVDSTLKIQPAKLEDSAVYLCASSPVHRRGTGELFFGEGSRLTVL.

The chain recombines TRBV9 with TRBJ1-2; D not resolved. Trimming stripped 0 bases from V and 4 bases from J, with 13 bases between. Germline assignment: CDR1 SGDLS and CDR2 YYNGEE. There are 15 residues in the CDR3. DNA for the CDR3: TGTGCCAGCAGCGTAGCCCTTAACATACGCTATGGCTACACCTTC. Translated, it gives CASSVALNIRYGYTF.

J is TRBJ1-2 and V is TRBV20-1; D not resolved. This CDR3 has 10 amino acids. Germline assignment: CDR1 DFQATT and CDR2 SNEGSKA (reference sequence). Trimming left V 6 bases short and J 6 bases short, with 8 bases between. This CDR3 reads CSAGNDGYTF. Written as DNA, the CDR3 is TGCAGTGCAGGGAACGATGGCTACACCTTC.